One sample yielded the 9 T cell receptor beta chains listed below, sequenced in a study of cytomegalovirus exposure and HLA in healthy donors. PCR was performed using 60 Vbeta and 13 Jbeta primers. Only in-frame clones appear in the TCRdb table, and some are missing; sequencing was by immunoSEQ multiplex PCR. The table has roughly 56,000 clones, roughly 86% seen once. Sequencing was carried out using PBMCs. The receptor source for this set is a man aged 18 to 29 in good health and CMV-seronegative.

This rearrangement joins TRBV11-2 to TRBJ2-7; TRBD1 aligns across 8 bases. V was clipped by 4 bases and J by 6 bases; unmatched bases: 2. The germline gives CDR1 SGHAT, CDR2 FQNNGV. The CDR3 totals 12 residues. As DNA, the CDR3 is TGTGCCAGCAGCTCAGGGGGCGGCGAGCAGTACTTC. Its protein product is CASSSGGGEQYF. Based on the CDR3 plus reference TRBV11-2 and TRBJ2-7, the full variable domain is EAGVAQSPRYKIIEKRQSVAFWCNPISGHATLYWYQQILGQGPKLLIQFQNNGVVDDSQLPKDRFSAERLKGVDSTLKIQPAKLEDSAVYLCASSSGGGEQYFGPGTRLTVT.

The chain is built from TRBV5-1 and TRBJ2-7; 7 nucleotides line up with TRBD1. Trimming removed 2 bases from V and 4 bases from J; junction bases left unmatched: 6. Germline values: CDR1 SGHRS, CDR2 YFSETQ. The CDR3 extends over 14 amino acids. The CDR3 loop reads CASSLSPGGYEQYF. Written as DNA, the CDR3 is TGCGCCAGCAGCTTATCCCCAGGGGGTTACGAGCAGTACTTC.

CDR3 DNA: TGCGCCAGCAAAGGGGTCGAAGAGACCCAGTACTTC. This codes for CASKGVEETQYF. The chain joins TRBV5-1 to TRBJ2-5, with D maybe TRBD1 (5 bases). Trimming took 6 bases from V and 3 from J, leaving 9 bases between them. Germline V gives CDR1 SGHRS, CDR2 YFSETQ. This CDR3 has 12 residues.

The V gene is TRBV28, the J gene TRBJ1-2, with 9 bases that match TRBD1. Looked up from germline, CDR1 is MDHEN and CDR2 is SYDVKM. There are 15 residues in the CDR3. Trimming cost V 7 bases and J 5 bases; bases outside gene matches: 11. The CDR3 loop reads CASINPPGQGYGYTF. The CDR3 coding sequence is TGTGCCAGCATCAATCCACCGGGACAGGGTTATGGCTACACCTTC.

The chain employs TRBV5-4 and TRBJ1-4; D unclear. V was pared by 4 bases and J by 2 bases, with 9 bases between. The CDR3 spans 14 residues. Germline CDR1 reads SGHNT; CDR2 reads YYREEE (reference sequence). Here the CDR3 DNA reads TGTGCCAGCAGCGGCGACGGGACTAATGAAAAACTGTTTTTT. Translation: CASSGDGTNEKLFF.

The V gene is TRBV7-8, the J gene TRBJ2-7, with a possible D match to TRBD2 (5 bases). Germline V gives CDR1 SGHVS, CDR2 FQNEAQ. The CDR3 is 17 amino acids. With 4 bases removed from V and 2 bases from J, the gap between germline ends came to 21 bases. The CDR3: CASSSLRLGVETYEQYF. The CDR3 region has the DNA TGTGCCAGCAGCTCCCTAAGACTGGGAGTGGAGACCTACGAGCAGTACTTC.

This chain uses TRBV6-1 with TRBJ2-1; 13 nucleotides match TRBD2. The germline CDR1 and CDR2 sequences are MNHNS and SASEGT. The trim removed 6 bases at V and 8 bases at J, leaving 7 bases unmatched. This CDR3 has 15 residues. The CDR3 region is CASSVTSGGVYEQFF. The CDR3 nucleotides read TGTGCCAGCAGCGTAACTAGCGGGGGGGTCTATGAGCAGTTCTTC.

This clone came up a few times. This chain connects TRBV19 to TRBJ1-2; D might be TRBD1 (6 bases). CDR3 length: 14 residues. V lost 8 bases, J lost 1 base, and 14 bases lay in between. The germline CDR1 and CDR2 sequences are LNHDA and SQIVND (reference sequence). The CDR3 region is CASASGGINYGYTF. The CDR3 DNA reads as TGTGCCAGTGCCTCGGGGGGCATTAACTATGGCTACACCTTC.

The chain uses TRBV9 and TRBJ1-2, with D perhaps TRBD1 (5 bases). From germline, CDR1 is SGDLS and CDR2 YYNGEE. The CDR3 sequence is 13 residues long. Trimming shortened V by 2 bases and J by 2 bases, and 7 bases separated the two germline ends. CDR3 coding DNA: TGTGCCAGCAGCGTCGGGGGAAACTATGGCTACACCTTC. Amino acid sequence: CASSVGGNYGYTF.